This T cell receptor (beta chain) originates from a study of T cell responses to AZD1222 COVID-19 vaccine. Study-wide background: Combined were second doses at about 4 or about 12 weeks. Broader study findings: Reportedly, close to half of spike-specific TCRs are directed against unmutated variant regions. A mostly white British donor set with more females was recruited, and clonal diversity was possibly underestimated.

In the case of this clone: Its antigen remains unknown.

Profiling relied on immunoSEQ multiplex PCR, and the TCRdb table lists in-frame clones only, not all of them. The sample contains 150,000 to 200,000 clones, around 94% of which appear only once. Trimming took 7 bases from V and 4 from J, leaving 5 bases between them. The CDR3 length is 10 residues. Germline V CDR1 and CDR2: SGHRS, YFSETQ. Sequenced material: peripheral blood, taken on day 0 of AZD1222 vaccination. The receptor's source is an adult in good health. The chain recombines TRBV5-1 with TRBJ2-5, with no clear D. The CDR3 DNA reads as TGCGCCAGCCGACGAGAGACCCAGTACTTC. This codes for CASRRETQYF.